This T cell receptor (beta chain) was sequenced during a study of CD8 T cells in Susac syndrome. CDR1 is SNHLY and CDR2 is FYNNEI in the germline V gene. Germline trimming cut 11 bases from V and 8 bases from J; bases unmatched to any gene: 15. The CDR3 sequence is 14 residues long. Random hexamers were used to reverse transcribe the RNA input (about 0.45 to 1 ug). By means of immunoSEQ multiplex PCR, TCR beta CDR3 spanning 54 Vbeta and 13 Jbeta underwent amplification. From the immunoSEQ multiplex PCR reads, TCRdb called clonotypes with MiXCR, one entry per CDR3 protein. The table has 150,000 to 200,000 distinct CDR3 sequences, 93% seen once.

This chain joins TRBV2 and TRBJ2-3; 8 nucleotides agree with TRBD1. The specimen was CD4+ T cells from PBMCs. The sequence came from a human donor in good health. CDR3 coding DNA: TGTGCCGGAAGACAGGGGACCACAGGGGGTACGCAGTATTTT. This sequence encodes CAGRQGTTGGTQYF.